This paragraph reports one T cell receptor beta chain. Its antigen is still unknown. This sample was taken from a study of regulatory T cells in long-lasting Graves disease. Overall study: By definition, persistent Graves' disease involved antithyroid drugs for over 5 years alongside positive TSH receptor antibodies. Study-wide results and limits: Comparison showed that persistent patients shared more public clonotypes (roughly 2,500) than new patients (around 1,000).

Trimming took 1 base from V and 0 from J, leaving 7 bases between them. CDR1 and CDR2 (germline): SGHVS, FNYEAQ. CDR3 length: 15 residues. Arm-PCR of CDR3 regions and iRepertoire HTBI primers were the basis on which TCR beta libraries were built. TCRdb reprocessed the multiplex PCR reads via MiXCR and lists one record per CDR3 protein. The top ten clones hold around an eighth of a sample with about 430,000 distinct CDR3 sequences, around a fifth of them seen once. Time point denoted: persistent/refractory GD, antithyroid drugs over 5 years with positive TRAb. PBMC-extracted RNA yielded the TCR library. Peripheral blood, at about 8.9 milliliters, went into EDTA tubes.

V gene TRBV7-6 combines with J gene TRBJ1-3, with D perhaps matching TRBD1 (6 bases). This receptor was identified in a female donor with Graves disease. Sequencing was performed on peripheral blood mononuclear cells (PBMCs), taken when the disease was refractory, from a patient treated with antithyroid drugs. CDR3 nucleotide sequence: TGTGCCAGCAGCTTAGGCAGGGGCTCTGGAAACACCATATATTTT. Protein sequence: CASSLGRGSGNTIYF.